The 26 T cell receptor beta chains presented below share a single source sample, sequenced in a study of T cells in Graves' hyperthyroidism and ophthalmopathy. Amplification of TCR beta CDR3 regions used RNA as the template. The TCR CDR3 first-round RT-PCR relied on the HTBI primer set. A single record per CDR3 protein comes from TCRdb applying MiXCR to the multiplex PCR reads. The sample holds under 650,000 distinct CDR3 sequences; roughly 15% are singletons and the top ten take 3.8%. The sequencing sample was made of blood. All receptors derive from a woman in her twenties or thirties with Graves' hyperthyroidism.

V and J are TRBV6-2 or TRBV6-3 and TRBJ1-4; D might be TRBD1 (5 bases). Germline lookup yields CDR1 MNHEY and CDR2 SVGEGT. V lost 8 bases, J lost 4 bases, and 11 bases lay in between. The length of the CDR3 is 13 residues. The CDR3 spells CASGYRFNEKLFF. As DNA, the CDR3 is TGTGCCAGCGGGTACAGGTTTAATGAAAAACTGTTTTTT.

This clonotype was picked up many times. The chain combines TRBV7-9 with TRBJ2-7; D is ambiguous. From germline, CDR1 is SEHNR and CDR2 FQNEAQ (reference sequence). The CDR3 has 13 residues. Deletions cut 1 base from V and 9 bases from J, with 13 bases between. The CDR3 loop reads CASSLGLGGVQYF. For the CDR3, the DNA is TGTGCCAGCAGCTTAGGGCTGGGCGGTGTGCAGTACTTC.

In regard to this clonotype: It may be a read error: a sequence one base away is much more abundant. The rearrangement uses TRBV3-1 and TRBJ2-7, with a weak D call TRBD2 (6 bases). The germline V gene has CDR1 LGHDT and CDR2 YNNKEL (reference sequence). CDR3 length: 15 residues. The V and J ends lost 1 base and 3 bases respectively, with 13 bases between them. The CDR3 coding sequence is TGTGCCAGCAGCCAAGGACTAGGAGGACACTACGAGCAGTACTTC. This codes for CASSQGLGGHYEQYF.

The chain couples TRBV13 to TRBJ2-2; D might be TRBD2 (5 bases). Trimming removed 10 bases from V and 6 bases from J, with 18 bases in between. The length of the CDR3 is 14 residues. CDR1 is PRHDT and CDR2 is FYEKMQ in the germline V gene (reference sequence). The CDR3 DNA reads as TGTGCCACTCCCCTCTCGGAAGCGGCCGGGGAGCTGTTTTTT. As protein: CATPLSEAAGELFF.

This clonotype was detected many times. The chain carries TRBV5-1 and TRBJ2-2, with D possibly TRBD2 on 6 matching bases. This CDR3 has 15 amino acids. From germline, CDR1 is SGHRS and CDR2 YFSETQ. With 8 bases removed from V and 5 bases from J, the gap between germline ends came to 19 bases. The CDR3 is CASPSAPRSTGELFF. The CDR3 bases are TGCGCCAGTCCTAGCGCGCCCCGGAGTACCGGGGAGCTGTTTTTT.

In this sample, this clonotype turned up many times. This rearrangement joins TRBV20-1 to TRBJ1-4; a possible D gene is TRBD1 (6 bases). The CDR3 has 16 residues. Per germline, CDR1 DFQATT and CDR2 SNEGSKA (reference sequence). Deletions cut 2 bases from V and 5 bases from J, with 18 bases between. For the CDR3, the DNA is TGCAGTGCTAGACCCATATCGGGAAGGGGGAATGAAAAACTGTTTTTT. This translates into CSARPISGRGNEKLFF.

This clonotype was picked up a small number of times. This chain uses TRBV29-1 with TRBJ1-3; D is unclear. Germline assignment: CDR1 SQVTM and CDR2 ANQGSEA. This CDR3 has 15 residues. Trimming took off 6 bases at V and 0 bases at J, with 15 bases between the two ends. The CDR3 sequence is CSVDASPNSGNTIYF. As DNA, the CDR3 is TGCAGCGTGGATGCGTCCCCAAACTCTGGAAACACCATATATTTT.

Ten or more counts support this clonotype. V is TRBV20-1 and J is TRBJ2-5; 7 bases align to TRBD2. CDR3 length equals 15 residues. The germline gives CDR1 DFQATT, CDR2 SNEGSKA (reference sequence). The V segment lost 0 bases and the J segment 6 bases; nucleotides outside the gene matches: 10. In DNA, the CDR3 is TGCAGTGCTAGAGATATATTTAGGACTAGTCAGACCCAGTACTTC. This translates into CSARDIFRTSQTQYF.

The chain links TRBV20-1 to TRBJ1-3, with 7 bases matching TRBD1. V trimming: 3 bases; J trimming: 3 bases; junction bases outside the gene matches: 5. Looked up from germline, CDR1 is DFQATT and CDR2 is SNEGSKA (reference sequence). CDR3 size: 14 residues. CDR3 sequence (DNA): TGCAGTGCTAGGTTAGGGGGCAGTGGAAACACCATATATTTT. Its protein is CSARLGGSGNTIYF.

The V and J genes are TRBV7-9 and TRBJ1-1, with D unclear. The CDR3 covers 13 residues. V shed 3 bases and J shed 4 bases, with 9 bases lying between them. Germline V CDR1 and CDR2: SEHNR, FQNEAQ (reference sequence). This CDR3 reads CASSFSPSTEAFF. For the CDR3, the DNA is TGTGCCAGCAGCTTCTCCCCGAGCACTGAAGCTTTCTTT.

This clonotype was recorded at least ten times. This rearrangement joins TRBV11-2 to TRBJ1-6; tentatively, D is TRBD1 (5 bases). The CDR3 length is 13 residues. From germline, CDR1 is SGHAT and CDR2 FQNNGV. V gave up 1 base and J gave up 10 bases, with 8 bases separating them. The CDR3 DNA is TGTGCCAGCAGCTTAGGGGGGAGGTCACCCCTCCACTTT. Translating gives CASSLGGRSPLHF.

The chain is built from TRBV9 and TRBJ2-2; a weak D match, TRBD1 (6 bases). The length of the CDR3 is 15 residues. Germline V CDR1 and CDR2: SGDLS, YYNGEE. V was clipped by 1 base and J by 4 bases, with 11 bases between them. The CDR3 is CASSVRGRGTGELFF. CDR3 DNA sequence: TGTGCCAGCAGCGTAAGGGGCAGGGGCACCGGGGAGCTGTTTTTT. The complete variable domain, with remaining parts taken from reference TRBV9 and TRBJ2-2, reads DSGVTQTPKHLITATGQRVTLRCSPRSGDLSVYWYQQSLDQGLQFLIQYYNGEERAKGNILERFSAQQFPDLHSELNLSSLELGDSALYFCASSVRGRGTGELFFGEGSRLTVL.

This clonotype was seen a handful of times. This chain connects TRBV30 to TRBJ1-2, with a tentative D call TRBD1 (6 bases). The CDR3 is 14 residues long. With 2 bases removed from V and 4 bases from J, the gap between germline ends came to 14 bases. Germline CDR1 GTSNPN, CDR2 SVGIG (reference sequence). The CDR3 nucleotides read TGTGCCTGGAGTCAACAGGGCCTTTTCTATGGCTACACCTTC. As protein: CAWSQQGLFYGYTF.

This clonotype was seen many times. V gene TRBV20-1 combines with J gene TRBJ1-2; 10 nucleotides line up with TRBD1. The CDR3 is made up of 14 amino acids. Germline-derived CDR1 and CDR2 are DFQATT and SNEGSKA (reference sequence). V shed 1 base and J 5 bases; nucleotides not matched to a gene: 4. The CDR3 spells CSARATDRGYGYTF. DNA of the CDR3: TGCAGTGCTAGAGCTACGGACAGGGGGTATGGCTACACCTTC.

The V and J genes are TRBV19 and TRBJ2-1, with 10 bases lining up with TRBD2. The CDR3 runs to 16 residues. Germline V gives CDR1 LNHDA, CDR2 SQIVND (reference sequence). J lost 7 bases, V lost 3 bases, and 9 bases had no gene match. The CDR3 DNA sequence: TGTGCCAGTAGTATTCAACTAGCGGGATTTGGAAATGAGCAGTTCTTC. Amino acid sequence: CASSIQLAGFGNEQFF.

CDR3 sequence reads: CASNRGVNEKLFF. CDR3 DNA: TGTGCCAGCAACAGGGGGGTCAATGAAAAACTGTTTTTT. The chain links TRBV6-1 to TRBJ1-4; 8 nucleotides match TRBD1. This CDR3 contains 13 residues. CDR1 is MNHNS, CDR2 SASEGT, per germline. V was clipped by 7 bases and J by 5 bases; unmatched bases: 3.

Remarks on this clonotype: One junction end does not reproduce the germline sequence, and a read error may be involved. DNA for the CDR3: TGTGCCAGCAGCTTGCAGGGGGCTCGGGCAGATACACAGTATTTT. This gives the protein CASSLQGARADTQYF. This chain uses TRBV7-3 with TRBJ2-3; 8 nucleotides align to TRBD1. The V gene's germline CDR1 is SGHTA and CDR2 FQGTGA. CDR3 length: 15 amino acids. The variable domain in full, completed from reference TRBV7-3 and TRBJ2-3, reads GAGVSQTPSNKVTEKGKYVELRCDPISGHTALYWYRQSLGQGPEFLIYFQGTGAADDSGLPNDRFFAVRPEGSVSTLKIQRTERGDSAVYLCASSLQGARADTQYFGPGTRLTVL.

This clonotype was recorded at least ten times. The chain joins TRBV20-1 to TRBJ2-7, with D perhaps matching TRBD2 (6 bases). The germline V and J ends were trimmed by 1 base and 4 bases, with 11 bases remaining between them. Germline loops: CDR1 DFQATT, CDR2 SNEGSKA (reference sequence). This CDR3 is 13 amino acids long. Here the CDR3 reads CSARGAGRYEQYF. CDR3 coding DNA: TGCAGTGCTAGAGGTGCAGGGAGGTACGAGCAGTACTTC.

This clonotype was counted at least ten times. The chain carries TRBV24-1 and TRBJ1-1; D remains unclear. Looked up from germline, CDR1 is KGHDR and CDR2 is SFDVKD. V lost 7 bases and J lost 2, with 4 bases in between. This CDR3 is built from 11 residues. The CDR3 nucleotides are TGTGCCACCAGCCACAACACTGAAGCTTTCTTT. Protein product: CATSHNTEAFF.

Only a few counts were recorded for this clonotype. This CDR3 is CAWTQYSGQETQYF. The CDR3 DNA reads as TGTGCCTGGACCCAGTACAGCGGCCAAGAGACCCAGTACTTC. The chain combines TRBV30 with TRBJ2-5; D perhaps matches TRBD2 (5 bases). Per germline, CDR1 GTSNPN and CDR2 SVGIG (reference sequence). The CDR3 totals 14 residues. V was cut by 4 bases and J by 1 base, with 13 bases left in between.

CDR3 nucleotides: TGTGCCAGCTCACCACCGTGGCCGCAGCATGAGCAGTTCTTC. Its protein product is CASSPPWPQHEQFF. V is TRBV18 and J is TRBJ2-1; no clear D. CDR1 KGHSH and CDR2 LQKENI come from the germline V gene. V was trimmed by 0 bases and J by 8 bases, leaving 11 bases between them. CDR3 length: 14 residues.

The V call is TRBV7-9, the J call TRBJ1-4; no definite D call. V was trimmed by 6 bases and J by 3 bases, leaving 14 bases between them. The V gene's germline CDR1 is SEHNR and CDR2 FQNEAQ (reference sequence). This CDR3 spans 15 amino acids. The CDR3 DNA is TGTGCCAGCAGTTTGGATTCGTTGGCTAATGAAAAACTGTTTTTT. Translated: CASSLDSLANEKLFF. Looking up the rest from reference TRBV7-9 and TRBJ1-4 gives the full variable domain: DTGVSQNPRHKITKRGQNVTFRCDPISEHNRLYWYRQTLGQGPEFLTYFQNEAQLEKSRLLSDRFSAERPKGSFSTLEIQRTEQGDSAMYLCASSLDSLANEKLFFGSGTQLSVL.

This clonotype was found a few times. V gene TRBV20-1 combines with J gene TRBJ1-5, with D perhaps TRBD1 (5 bases). Trimming pared 6 bases from V and 3 bases from J, leaving 12 bases between. CDR1 is DFQATT, CDR2 SNEGSKA, per germline (reference sequence). The CDR3 contains 13 residues. CDR3 region: CSAGSGTNQPQHF. In DNA, the CDR3 is TGCAGTGCAGGATCGGGGACCAATCAGCCCCAGCATTTT.

The chain combines TRBV6-1 with TRBJ2-5; 12 positions agree with TRBD2. The CDR3 totals 18 residues. In germline, CDR1 is MNHNS, CDR2 SASEGT. The trim removed 11 bases at V and 4 bases at J, leaving 20 bases unmatched. The CDR3 region is CAGETSGRLHSGPETQYF. In nucleotides, the CDR3 is TGTGCCGGAGAAACTAGCGGGAGGCTCCACTCCGGACCAGAGACCCAGTACTTC.

J is TRBJ1-4 and V is TRBV9; D gene uncertain. This CDR3 contains 15 residues. The germline V gene encodes CDR1 SGDLS and CDR2 YYNGEE. V lost 0 bases and J 3 bases, leaving 9 bases between the germline ends. In DNA form, the CDR3 reads TGTGCCAGCAGCGTAGAAGGAGCTTCTAATGAAAAACTGTTTTTT. It encodes CASSVEGASNEKLFF.

This sequence joins TRBV20-1 and TRBJ2-1, with TRBD2 identical over 7 bases. Per the germline V gene, CDR1 is DFQATT and CDR2 is SNEGSKA (reference sequence). The CDR3 has 15 residues. Trimming at V came to 4 bases and at J to 3 bases, leaving 9 bases not matched to a gene. CDR3 coding DNA: TGCAGTGCTAAAAAGGGAGGGGTACTCTACAATGAGCAGTTCTTC. Its translation is CSAKKGGVLYNEQFF.